This T cell receptor beta chain was obtained from a study of early T cells in non-severe SARS-CoV-2 infection. As for the study in general: Unpaired chains resulted from sequencing bulk RNA of unsorted whole blood.

V gave up 5 bases and J gave up 6 bases; unmatched junction bases: 13. The CDR3 runs 17 residues. The germline gives CDR1 SGHTA, CDR2 FQGNSA. Each CDR3 protein is one row after TCRdb ran MiXCR on the 5' RACE reads. The sample records 35,000 to 45,000 distinct CDR3 sequences, around 6.5% being singletons. This clonotype occurred a few times. The sequence derives from an adult who was a healthcare worker with PCR-confirmed SARS-CoV-2 infection or an uninfected control (not recorded which). The chain links TRBV7-2 to TRBJ1-6; 7 bases line up with TRBD1. Sequencing used whole blood, obtained at baseline. In DNA, the CDR3 is TGTGCCAGCAGCCGCACAGGGGCCCTTCGTCCTAATTCACCCCTCCACTTT. It is translated as CASSRTGALRPNSPLHF.